This entry describes one T cell receptor (beta chain). The data stem from a study of T cell clusters in autoimmune cytopenias. TRB amplification used approximately 250 ng of peripheral blood genomic DNA. One tube held mixed TRB-A and TRB-B primer pools for touch-down PCR. TCRdb re-called the multiplex PCR reads and gives one entry per CDR3 protein, without DNA. This sample's clone table lists 9,500 to 12,000 distinct CDR3 sequences. The sample was also reused in another study, on T cell repertoires in aging, cancer and after chemotherapy. That study adds: Untreated cancer patients had significantly lower blood TCR diversity than age-matched healthy donors.

This receptor was identified in a human donor in good health. Sample: peripheral blood.

The CDR3 sequence is CASSLERRPSLGQYF. This rearrangement joins TRBV6-1 to TRBJ2-5. The germline V gene encodes CDR1 MNHNS and CDR2 SASEGT. The length of the CDR3 is 15 residues.